These 2 T cell receptor beta chains were all obtained from the same sample, sequenced in a study of blood T cell repertoires in COVID-19. Profiling relied on immunoSEQ multiplex PCR, and the TCRdb table lists in-frame clones only, not all of them. The sample comprises about 120,000 clones, about 87% of which are singletons, and just under 30% rests with the top ten. The sample was peripheral blood. Receptor source: a woman in her seventies with acute or convalescent COVID-19.

The J gene is TRBJ1-2, the V gene TRBV2; a possible D gene is TRBD1 (5 bases). V lost 5 bases, J lost 3 bases, and 7 bases lay in between. The CDR3 sequence is 12 residues long. The germline V gene encodes CDR1 SNHLY and CDR2 FYNNEI. CDR3 residues: CASSRGDYGYTF. DNA for the CDR3: TGTGCCAGCAGTCGGGGGGACTATGGCTACACCTTC.

V gene TRBV6-6 combines with J gene TRBJ1-2; D possibly corresponds to TRBD1 (5 bases). The CDR3 has 16 amino acids. Germline V CDR1 and CDR2: MNHNY, SVGAGI (reference sequence). Between the trimmed V and J ends, which lost 7 bases and 3 bases, there was a span of 21 bases. The CDR3 nucleotides are TGTGCCAGCATCCCGGCGGTGGGGCGCGAGTACTATGGCTACACCTTC. It yields the protein CASIPAVGREYYGYTF.